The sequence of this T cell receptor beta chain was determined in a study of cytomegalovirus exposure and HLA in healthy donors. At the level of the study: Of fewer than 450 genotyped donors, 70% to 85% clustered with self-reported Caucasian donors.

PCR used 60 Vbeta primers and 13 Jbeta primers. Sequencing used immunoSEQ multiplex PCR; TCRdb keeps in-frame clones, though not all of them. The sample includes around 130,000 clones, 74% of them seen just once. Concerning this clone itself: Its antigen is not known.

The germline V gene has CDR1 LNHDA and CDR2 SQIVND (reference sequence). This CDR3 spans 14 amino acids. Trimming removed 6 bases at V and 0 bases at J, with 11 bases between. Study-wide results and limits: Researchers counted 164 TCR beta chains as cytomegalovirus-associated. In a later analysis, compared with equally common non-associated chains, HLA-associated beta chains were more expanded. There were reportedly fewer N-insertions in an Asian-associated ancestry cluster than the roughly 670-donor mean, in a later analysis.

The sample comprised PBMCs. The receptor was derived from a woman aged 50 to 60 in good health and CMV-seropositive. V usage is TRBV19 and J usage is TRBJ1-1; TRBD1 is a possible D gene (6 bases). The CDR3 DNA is TGTGCCAGTAGGCACAGGGCCTTGAACACTGAAGCTTTCTTT. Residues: CASRHRALNTEAFF.